Below, 20 T cell receptor beta chains from the same sample are listed, as sequenced in a study of Ad26.COV2.S vaccination and SARS-CoV-2 variants (dated by TCRdb to the early 2020s). The treatment or condition label of this sample denotes: roughly 19 received Ad26.COV2.S at low or high dose, single or two shots; about 5 received placebo; per-sample allocation not given. Repertoires of vaccine and placebo recipients were sequenced from samples collected on day 63 after the first injection. The library was built by means of the immunoSEQ multiplex PCR assay. TCRdb stores this immuneACCESS table with in-frame sequences only. Part of the clones is absent; in the studies checked, under half of the shortfall reflects unresolved V genes, and no reason is known for the rest. This sample holds roughly 380,000 clones; roughly 84% were observed only once. The top ten clones comprise around 3.5% of the sample.

Source: peripheral blood, taken in a trial of Ad26.COV2.S vaccine versus placebo. Every receptor here comes from a person aged 18-65 years who received the Ad26.COV2.S COVID-19 vaccine or a placebo.

V is TRBV27 and J is TRBJ1-6; D gene uncertain. Germline CDR1 and CDR2: MNHEY and SMNVEV (reference sequence). There are 15 residues in the CDR3. V was pared by 7 bases and J by 5 bases, with 15 bases between. The CDR3 sequence is CASTISGRDNSPLHF. CDR3 bases: TGTGCCAGCACCATTTCCGGACGGGATAATTCACCCCTCCACTTT.

This sequence joins TRBV12-3 or TRBV12-4 and TRBJ1-2; TRBD1 matches 9 bases. Trimming removed 5 bases from V and 7 bases from J; junction bases left unmatched: 2. The CDR3 length is 12 residues. The CDR3, as DNA: TGTGCCAGCAGTACAGGGGGCCGTGGCTACACCTTC. Protein product: CASSTGGRGYTF.

The V call is TRBV18, the J call TRBJ2-6; 7 positions agree with TRBD1. J lost 4 bases, V lost 3 bases, and 3 bases had no gene match. Looked up from germline, CDR1 is KGHSH and CDR2 is LQKENI. This CDR3 has 15 amino acids. CDR3 region: CASSPDRAGANVLTF. The CDR3 bases are TGTGCCAGCTCACCCGACAGGGCCGGGGCCAACGTCCTGACTTTC.

This sequence joins TRBV12-3 or TRBV12-4 and TRBJ2-5; D gene ambiguous. Trimming stripped 6 bases from V and 9 bases from J, with 17 bases between. The length of the CDR3 is 13 residues. The CDR3 here is CASSTYAPSSQYF. The CDR3 nucleotides read TGTGCCAGCAGCACTTACGCTCCTTCGTCCCAGTACTTC.

The V call is TRBV19, the J call TRBJ1-5; D might be TRBD1 (5 bases). The V gene's germline CDR1 is LNHDA and CDR2 SQIVND (reference sequence). Trimming took off 5 bases at V and 4 bases at J, with 27 bases between the two ends. The CDR3 loop spans 19 amino acids. CDR3 nucleotide sequence: TGTGCCAGTAGTTCTCCCTCGGGGCGAGGGATAACCCTGAATCAGCCCCAGCATTTT. It yields the protein CASSSPSGRGITLNQPQHF.

This chain joins TRBV3-1 (or the pseudogene TRBV3-2) and TRBJ1-1, with D hard to call. The V gene lost 5 bases and the J gene lost 1 base, with 20 bases spanning the gap. Germline V gene data show CDR1 as LGHDT and CDR2 as YNNKEL (reference sequence). CDR3 size: 17 residues. The chain's CDR3 is CASSNILTGVRNTEAFF. CDR3 nucleotides: TGTGCCAGCAGCAATATACTGACGGGTGTCAGGAACACTGAAGCTTTCTTT.

The J gene is TRBJ2-5, the V gene TRBV27; tentatively, D is TRBD1 (5 bases). CDR3 length: 14 amino acids. With 7 bases removed from V and 0 bases from J, the gap between germline ends came to 12 bases. Germline V gives CDR1 MNHEY, CDR2 SMNVEV (reference sequence). The CDR3 is CASTNRGYQETQYF. The CDR3 DNA reads TGTGCCAGCACTAATAGGGGATACCAAGAGACCCAGTACTTC.

V usage is TRBV5-1 and J usage is TRBJ1-4; D is ambiguous. The CDR3 has 19 residues. Germline CDR1 is SGHRS and CDR2 is YFSETQ. Trimming pared 2 bases from V and 3 bases from J, leaving 23 bases between. In DNA form, the CDR3 reads TGCGCCAGCAGCTTATTCCTCCGGCCCCAGCCAGGACCTAATGAAAAACTGTTTTTT. This encodes CASSLFLRPQPGPNEKLFF.

The V gene is TRBV3-1 (or the pseudogene TRBV3-2), the J gene TRBJ1-2; 9 positions agree with TRBD1. V was pared by 2 bases and J by 5 bases, with 6 bases of the junction left unmatched. The CDR3 spans 15 residues. CDR1 is LGHDT, CDR2 YNNKEL, per germline (reference sequence). The CDR3 loop is CASSQQTGTGYGYTF. The CDR3 nucleotides are TGTGCCAGCAGCCAACAAACCGGGACAGGGTATGGCTACACCTTC.

The rearrangement uses TRBV28 and TRBJ1-5; 9 bases agree with TRBD1. The V and J ends lost 0 bases and 6 bases, in that order; junction bases with no gene match: 6. This CDR3 is 16 amino acids long. CDR1 and CDR2 (germline): MDHEN, SYDVKM. In nucleotides, the CDR3 is TGTGCCAGCAGTTTATGGGGAGGACAGGGGAGTCAGCCCCAGCATTTT. It is translated as CASSLWGGQGSQPQHF.

This rearrangement joins TRBV4-1 to TRBJ2-6; 8 bases map to TRBD1. Looked up from germline, CDR1 is MGHRA and CDR2 is YSYEKL. J lost 3 bases, V lost 2 bases, and 9 bases had no gene match. The CDR3 is 18 residues long. This CDR3 is CASSQSLRGRFGANVLTF. The CDR3 DNA is TGCGCCAGCAGCCAATCTCTCAGGGGGCGTTTTGGGGCCAACGTCCTGACTTTC.

This CDR3 reads CAWSVGLLDSPLHF. CDR3 bases: TGTGCCTGGAGTGTGGGACTGCTCGATTCACCCCTCCACTTT. The chain couples TRBV30 to TRBJ1-6, with D perhaps TRBD1 (5 bases). CDR1 is GTSNPN, CDR2 SVGIG, per germline (reference sequence). V was cut by 0 bases and J by 8 bases, with 11 bases left in between. The CDR3 extends over 14 amino acids. The whole variable domain, remainder taken from reference TRBV30 and TRBJ1-6, is SQTIHQWPATLVQPVGSPLSLECTVEGTSNPNLYWYRQAAGRGLQLLFYSVGIGQISSEVPQNLSASRPQDRQFILSSKKLLLSDSGFYLCAWSVGLLDSPLHFGNGTRLTVT.

The V gene is TRBV30, the J gene TRBJ1-6, with 7 positions matching TRBD1. V dropped 3 bases and J dropped 6; count of bases not matched to a gene: 8. This CDR3 has 15 amino acids. The germline gives CDR1 GTSNPN, CDR2 SVGIG (reference sequence). This chain's CDR3 is CAWRGDSKVNSPLHF. The DNA for the CDR3 is TGTGCCTGGAGAGGGGACAGCAAAGTTAATTCACCCCTCCACTTT.

V usage is TRBV14 and J usage is TRBJ2-7, with TRBD1 as a possible D gene (5 bases). The CDR3 has 17 residues. Germline values: CDR1 SGHDN, CDR2 FVKESK. The V gene lost 1 base and the J gene lost 1 base, with 17 bases spanning the gap. The CDR3 sequence is CASSQGGWTHISYEQYF. CDR3 DNA sequence: TGTGCCAGCAGCCAAGGAGGTTGGACACATATTTCCTACGAGCAGTACTTC.

This rearrangement joins TRBV6-5 to TRBJ1-5; D uncertain. Germline V gene sequence: CDR1 MNHEY, CDR2 SVGAGI. V shed 5 bases and J shed 6 bases, with 11 bases lying between them. This CDR3 contains 13 residues. In DNA, the CDR3 is TGTGCCAGCAGTCACCCACCCCCTCAGCCCCAGCATTTT. Amino acid sequence: CASSHPPPQPQHF.

The chain recombines TRBV30 with TRBJ1-4, with unresolved D. The CDR3 is 12 amino acids. Trimming took off 5 bases at V and 4 bases at J, with 8 bases between the two ends. Germline V gene lookup returns CDR1 GTSNPN and CDR2 SVGIG (reference sequence). CDR3 in amino acids: CAWLGSNEKLFF. CDR3 nucleotides: TGTGCCTGGTTGGGGAGTAATGAAAAACTGTTTTTT.

This chain connects TRBV3-1 (or the pseudogene TRBV3-2) to TRBJ2-1, with D possibly TRBD2 on 6 matching bases. In germline, CDR1 is LGHDT, CDR2 YNNKEL (reference sequence). The CDR3 is made up of 18 amino acids. V shed 3 bases and J shed 4 bases, with 22 bases lying between them. This CDR3 reads CASSQPRRGRERYNEQFF. Written as DNA, the CDR3 is TGTGCCAGCAGCCAGCCACGGCGCGGGCGGGAAAGGTACAATGAGCAGTTCTTC.

V and J are TRBV3-1 (or the pseudogene TRBV3-2) and TRBJ2-7, with no clear D. The length of the CDR3 is 12 residues. V lost 1 base to trimming and J lost 6 bases, with 7 bases between them. Germline CDR1 and CDR2: LGHDT and YNNKEL (reference sequence). CDR3 residues: CASSQVKFEQYF. The CDR3 DNA reads TGTGCCAGCAGCCAAGTTAAATTCGAGCAGTACTTC.

This rearrangement joins TRBV4-2 to TRBJ2-7; 14 bases are a match to TRBD2. V was clipped by 3 bases and J by 7 bases; unmatched bases: 5. CDR3 length: 15 residues. Germline values: CDR1 LGHNA, CDR2 YNFKEQ. In nucleotides, the CDR3 is TGTGCCAGCAGCCATGGGACTAGCGGGGGTTATGAGCAGTACTTC. Translated, it gives CASSHGTSGGYEQYF.

A remark on this clone: Other DNA sequences in the same sample also yield this CDR3. CDR3 DNA: TGTGCCAGCAGTTTGTTGGGCTACGAGCAGTACTTC. This codes for CASSLLGYEQYF. V is TRBV12-3 or TRBV12-4 and J is TRBJ2-7; D gene ambiguous. V lost 3 bases and J lost 3, with 6 bases in between. The CDR3 sequence is 12 residues long.